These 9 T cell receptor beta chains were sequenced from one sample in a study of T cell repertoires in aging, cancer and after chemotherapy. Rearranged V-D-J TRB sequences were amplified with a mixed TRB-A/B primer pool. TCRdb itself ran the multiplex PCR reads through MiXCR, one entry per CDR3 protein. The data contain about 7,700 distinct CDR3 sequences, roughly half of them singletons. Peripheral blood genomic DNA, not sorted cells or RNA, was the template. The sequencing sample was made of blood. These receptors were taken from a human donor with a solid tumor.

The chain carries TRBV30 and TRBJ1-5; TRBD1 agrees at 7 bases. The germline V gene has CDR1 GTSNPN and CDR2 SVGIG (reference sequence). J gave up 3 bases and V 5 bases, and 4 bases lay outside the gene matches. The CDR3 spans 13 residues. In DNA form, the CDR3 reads TGTGCCTGGGGGGGGACAGACAATCAGCCCCAGCATTTT. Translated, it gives CAWGGTDNQPQHF.

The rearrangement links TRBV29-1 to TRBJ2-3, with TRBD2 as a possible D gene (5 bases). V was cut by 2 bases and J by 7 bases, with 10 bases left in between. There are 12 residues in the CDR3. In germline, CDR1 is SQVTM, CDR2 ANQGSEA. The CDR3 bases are TGCAGCGTTGAAACGGGGATGAATACGCAGTATTTT. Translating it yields CSVETGMNTQYF.

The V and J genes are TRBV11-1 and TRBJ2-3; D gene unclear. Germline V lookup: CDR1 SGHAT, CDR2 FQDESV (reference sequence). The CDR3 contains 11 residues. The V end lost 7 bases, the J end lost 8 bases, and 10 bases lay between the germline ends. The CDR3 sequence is CASITHGTQYF. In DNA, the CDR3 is TGTGCCAGCATCACCCACGGTACGCAGTATTTT.

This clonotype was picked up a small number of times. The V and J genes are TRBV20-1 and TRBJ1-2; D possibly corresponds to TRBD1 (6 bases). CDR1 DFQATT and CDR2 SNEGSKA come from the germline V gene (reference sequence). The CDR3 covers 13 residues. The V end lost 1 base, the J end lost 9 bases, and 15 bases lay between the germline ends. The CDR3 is CSARGGGLLSYTF. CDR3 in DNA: TGCAGTGCTAGAGGAGGGGGGCTCCTCAGCTACACCTTC.

The CDR3 loop is CASSRSRGQETQYF. CDR3 coding DNA: TGTGCCAGCAGTCGTTCTAGGGGGCAAGAGACCCAGTACTTC. V and J are TRBV6-5 and TRBJ2-5, with D tentatively TRBD1 (6 bases). Trimming removed 5 bases at V and 2 bases at J, with 12 bases between. CDR1 is MNHEY and CDR2 is SVGAGI in the germline V gene. The CDR3 spans 14 residues.

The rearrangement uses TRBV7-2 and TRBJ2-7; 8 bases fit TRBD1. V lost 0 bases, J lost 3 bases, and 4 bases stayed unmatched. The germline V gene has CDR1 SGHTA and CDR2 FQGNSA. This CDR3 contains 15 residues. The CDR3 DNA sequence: TGTGCCAGCAGCTTAGCGAGGACAGGGAGCTACGAGCAGTACTTC. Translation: CASSLARTGSYEQYF.

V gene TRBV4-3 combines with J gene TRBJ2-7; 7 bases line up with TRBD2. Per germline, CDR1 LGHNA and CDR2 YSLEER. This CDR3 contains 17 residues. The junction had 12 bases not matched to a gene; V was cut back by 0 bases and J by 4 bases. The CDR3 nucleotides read TGCGCCAGCAGCCAAGATCGGGGGTCGCTAGCGGATTACGAGCAGTACTTC. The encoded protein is CASSQDRGSLADYEQYF.

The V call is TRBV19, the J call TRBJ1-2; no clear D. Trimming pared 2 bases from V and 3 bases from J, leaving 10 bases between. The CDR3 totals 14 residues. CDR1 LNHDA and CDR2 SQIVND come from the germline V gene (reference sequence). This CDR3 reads CASSILGCDYGYTF. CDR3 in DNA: TGTGCCAGTAGTATACTGGGATGTGACTATGGCTACACCTTC.

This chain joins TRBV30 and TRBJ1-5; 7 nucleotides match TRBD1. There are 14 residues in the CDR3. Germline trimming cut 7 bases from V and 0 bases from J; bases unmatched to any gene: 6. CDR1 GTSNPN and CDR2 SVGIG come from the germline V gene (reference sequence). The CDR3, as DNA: TGTGCCTTTTCCGACAGGGATAGCAATCAGCCCCAGCATTTT. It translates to CAFSDRDSNQPQHF. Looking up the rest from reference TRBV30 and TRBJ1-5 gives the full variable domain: SQTIHQWPATLVQPVGSPLSLECTVEGTSNPNLYWYRQAAGRGLQLLFYSVGIGQISSEVPQNLSASRPQDRQFILSSKKLLLSDSGFYLCAFSDRDSNQPQHFGDGTRLSIL.